This TCR beta chain was obtained from a study of CD8+ T cells in alopecia areata. About the research overall: Treatment of the treated patients consisted of oral tofacitinib, 5 to 10 mg twice daily. General observations from the study: Scalp clonality and expanded CD8+ clones among the top 100 showed significant decreases with tofacitinib. While tofacitinib was given, many expanded lesional clones persisted in scalp and blood.

The CDR3 spans 16 residues. Trimming cost V 4 bases and J 4 bases, with 19 bases left between them. Germline V gives CDR1 SGHTA, CDR2 FQGTGA. Treatment: oral pan-JAK inhibitor, 5-10 mg twice daily. Obtained from alopecia areata patients were lesional scalp punch biopsies along with peripheral blood. This clone was counted at least ten times. Its antigen is unidentified. After isolation, RNA underwent reverse transcription to generate cDNA as the sequencing template. Here immunoSEQ multiplex PCR was the method, and the copy in TCRdb shows in-frame clones only, minus some. The sample consists of about 200,000 clones, 35% to 40% of them appearing once.

The sequencing here drew on CD4+ T cells sorted from blood, taken between weeks 30 and 35, from a patient treated with tofacitinib. This chain connects TRBV7-3 to TRBJ1-1; D may be TRBD1 (5 bases). The sequence derives from a human donor with alopecia areata. The CDR3 is CASSSSVGSGGTEAFF. In DNA, the CDR3 is TGTGCCAGCAGCTCCTCCGTAGGCTCCGGGGGCACTGAAGCTTTCTTT.